This T cell receptor beta chain was recorded in a study of metastatic and nonmetastatic thyroid tumors (TCRdb year 2020). General notes on the study: Repertoires from peripheral blood and from tumor or nodule tissue samples of malignant and benign thyroid patients were compared. Findings and caveats that apply to the study as a whole: TCR beta diversity was reported as significantly higher in malignant tumors than in benign nodules, in both blood and tumor samples.

Library preparation used PCR. The sequencer was an Illumina HiSeq 4000. The TCR beta-chain CDR3 region of each patient was profiled by high-throughput sequencing. Regarding the original processing steps: The researchers built a classifier to tell apart papillary thyroid cancer patients with distant metastasis, based on CDR3 differences among clinicopathological groups. To measure repertoire diversity the researchers used the Shannon index, while the Morisita-Horn index served to gauge how similar the tumor and blood repertoires were. TCRdb trimmed public reads at Q25 via fastp, called clones via MiXCR and kept in-frame beta chains. Here the V and J calls rest on TCRdb's processing, not on the authors' analysis. This sample has about 13,000 clones in its table, and roughly 30% of those were observed once. In total, the top ten clones hold around 18% of the sample. The V end loses 10 bases and the J end loses 3 bases, and a stretch of 13 bases separates them. The CDR3 spans 12 residues, from the cysteine through the phenylalanine. Left in the record is the CDR3 DNA by itself, 36 bases read in frame from the first base. The germline V gene (reference sequence) supplies CDR1 LNHDA and CDR2 SQIVND.

No patient had received any treatment before thyroid surgery. Using T-cell receptor beta sequencing, the researchers looked back retrospectively at clinical samples from patients, gathered between about 2011 and 2019. On this clone: Which antigen it targets is not known. No much larger clone is present one base from it, and per-base qualities are unavailable.

The sequence links TRBV19 to TRBJ2-7; a confident D gene designation cannot be given. Source material: tumor tissue. This clonotype was obtained from a female donor with papillary thyroid cancer or a benign thyroid nodule (not recorded which). Some clones in this sample may be carry-over from other donors' samples. The DNA sequence is as follows: TGTGCCATTAAGGACCGGTTCTACGAGCAGTACTTC. It translates as CAIKDRFYEQYF.